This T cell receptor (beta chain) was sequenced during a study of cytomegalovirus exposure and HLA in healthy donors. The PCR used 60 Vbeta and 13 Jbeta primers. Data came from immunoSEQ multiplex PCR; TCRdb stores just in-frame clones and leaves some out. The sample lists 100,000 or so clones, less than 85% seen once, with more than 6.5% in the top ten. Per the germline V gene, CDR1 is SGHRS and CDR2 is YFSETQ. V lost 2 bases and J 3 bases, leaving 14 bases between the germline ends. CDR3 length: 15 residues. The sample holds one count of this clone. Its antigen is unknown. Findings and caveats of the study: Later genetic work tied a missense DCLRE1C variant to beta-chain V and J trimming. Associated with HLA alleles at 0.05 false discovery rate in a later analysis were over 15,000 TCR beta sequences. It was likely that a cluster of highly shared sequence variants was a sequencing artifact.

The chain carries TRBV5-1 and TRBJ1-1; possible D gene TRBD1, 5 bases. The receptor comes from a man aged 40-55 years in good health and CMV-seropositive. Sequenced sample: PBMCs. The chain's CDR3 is CASSFLPGGDTEAFF. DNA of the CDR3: TGCGCCAGCAGCTTCCTCCCGGGGGGAGACACTGAAGCTTTCTTT.